These T cell receptor beta chains were read from a single sample in a study of CD8 T cells in Susac syndrome. One entry per CDR3 protein results from TCRdb running MiXCR on the immunoSEQ multiplex PCR reads. The table includes roughly 300,000 distinct CDR3 sequences, roughly 85% detected once. Sequenced material: CD8+ T cells from PBMCs. All receptors derive from a human donor with multiple sclerosis. Both conserved end residues are part of each CDR3. D genes are given only for firm matches. For some rows the clone size is stated as once, few or many, or as a class when expanded; others skip it.

TRBD1,TRBJ1-6,TRBV5-1,18,NA,TGCGCCAGCAGCTTGGCCCCGGGACAGGGGGCAGTAGGGACACCCCTCCACTTT,CASSLAPGQGAVGTPLHF
TRBD2,TRBJ2-5,TRBV9,15,NA,TGTGCCAGCAGCGTCGCAGCGGGAGTGGGCGAGACCCAGTACTTC,CASSVAAGVGETQYF
NA,TRBJ1-5,TRBV12-3/TRBV12-4,12,NA,TGTGCCAGCAGCCTACAGGGTCTGCCCCAGCATTTT,CASSLQGLPQHF
TRBD2,TRBJ2-2,TRBV6-2/TRBV6-3,17,once,TGTGCCAGCAGTTACCCCCTAGCGGGCTGGAACACCGGGGAGCTGTTTTTT,CASSYPLAGWNTGELFF
TRBD1,TRBJ2-7,TRBV10-3,13,few,TGTGCCATCAGTGAGTCGACAGGGTACGAGCAGTACTTC,CAISESTGYEQYF
NA,TRBJ2-5,TRBV5-6,15,few,TGTGCCAGCACCAAATCAGTCCGGAAGTTGGAGACCCAGTACTTC,CASTKSVRKLETQYF
NA,TRBJ2-7,TRBV5-6,14,NA,TGTGCCAGCAGCTGGGGGGCTGGGGCCCGGGAGCAGTACTTC,CASSWGAGAREQYF
TRBD1,TRBJ2-2,TRBV7-2,16,NA,TGTGCCAGCAGCTTAGCGTCGGGGCAGGGGGCCGGGGAGCTGTTTTTT,CASSLASGQGAGELFF
TRBD2,TRBJ2-1,TRBV7-9,18,NA,TGTGCCAGCAGCTTAGTTGCTAGCGGGAGGAAGAGGCTTAGGGAGCAGTTCTTC,CASSLVASGRKRLREQFF
TRBD2,TRBJ2-1,TRBV24-1,13,NA,TGTGCCGCCGGGACTAGCGGTTACAATGAGCAGTTCTTC,CAAGTSGYNEQFF
NA,TRBJ2-3,TRBV7-9,12,NA,TGTGCCAGCAGCTTAGGCGGTGGGGCGCAGTATTTT,CASSLGGGAQYF
TRBD2,TRBJ2-1,TRBV4-1,18,once,TGCGCCAGCAGCTATTCGGGGACTAGCGGGAACGGAAGGGATGAGCAGTTCTTC,CASSYSGTSGNGRDEQFF
TRBD2,TRBJ2-3,TRBV2,17,NA,TGTGCCAGCAGCGATAACCGGGAAGTAGCGGGAGCAGATACGCAGTATTTT,CASSDNREVAGADTQYF
TRBD1,TRBJ2-1,TRBV9,12,NA,TGTGCCAGCTTGGGGGACAGGGGCGAGCAGTTCTTC,CASLGDRGEQFF
NA,TRBJ2-7,TRBV4-1,15,NA,TGCGCCAGCAGCCAAGAAGCTGCCCGGAGCTACGAGCAGTACTTC,CASSQEAARSYEQYF
TRBD2,TRBJ2-2,TRBV7-9,16,NA,TGTGCCAGCAGCACCTTTAGCGGGAGAGGTACCGGGGAGCTGTTTTTT,CASSTFSGRGTGELFF
TRBD2,TRBJ2-1,TRBV27,15,NA,TGTGCCAGCAGTTTATCGTGGGAGGGCCCCAATGAGCAGTTCTTC,CASSLSWEGPNEQFF
NA,TRBJ1-5,TRBV4-2,17,NA,TGTGCCAGCAGCCAGCAGACAGTCCCTAAGGGCAATCAGCCCCAGCATTTT,CASSQQTVPKGNQPQHF
NA,TRBJ1-2,TRBV19,14,NA,TGTGCCAGTAGTGCAGCTGGGACGGTCTATGGCTACACCTTC,CASSAAGTVYGYTF
TRBD2,TRBJ2-1,TRBV28,15,few,TGTGCCAGCAGTGTACTAGCGGGAGCTTACAATGAGCAGTTCTTC,CASSVLAGAYNEQFF
NA,TRBJ1-2,TRBV27,13,NA,TGTGCCAGCAGCTACAGGGAGGGCTATGGCTACACCTTC,CASSYREGYGYTF
NA,TRBJ1-1,TRBV28,12,few,TGTGCCAGCAGTTTATCAAACACTGAAGCTTTCTTT,CASSLSNTEAFF
TRBD1,TRBJ1-5,TRBV15,15,NA,TGTGCCACCAGCCAAGACAGGGGGATTCTGCAGCCCCAACATTTT,CATSQDRGILQPQHF
NA,TRBJ1-1,TRBV6-2/TRBV6-3,17,NA,TGTGCCAGCAGTTACCCTGCAAGACAGGACAGCTACACTGAAGCTTTCTTT,CASSYPARQDSYTEAFF
NA,TRBJ2-1,TRBV7-7,15,NA,TGTGCTAGCAGCACAGGGATGAGCTCCTACAATGAGCAGTTCTTC,CASSTGMSSYNEQFF
NA,TRBJ1-3,TRBV12-5,15,once,TGTGCTAGTGGTTTGGTGCCTACCTCTGGAAACACCATATATTTT,CASGLVPTSGNTIYF
NA,TRBJ2-7,TRBV13,16,NA,TGTGCCAGCAGCTTATCAACTAGGAAGGGGCACTACGAGCAGTACTTC,CASSLSTRKGHYEQYF
NA,TRBJ2-7,TRBV7-9,13,NA,TGTGCCAGCAGCTTGAGGGCCGCCTACGAGCAGTACTTC,CASSLRAAYEQYF
NA,TRBJ1-1,TRBV12-3/TRBV12-4,16,NA,TGTGCCAGCAGTTTTCCCCAGCTGGAATGGAACACTGAAGCTTTCTTT,CASSFPQLEWNTEAFF
TRBD2,TRBJ2-1,TRBV5-1,17,NA,TGCGCCAGCAGCTTGGCAGGCGGGAGTGGTTACTACAATGAGCAGTTCTTC,CASSLAGGSGYYNEQFF
NA,TRBJ2-1,TRBV28,16,NA,TGTGCCAGCAGTTTTAACGTCCGCGGAGGTCGCAATGAGCAGTTCTTC,CASSFNVRGGRNEQFF
TRBD1,TRBJ1-2,TRBV7-3,17,NA,TGTGCCAGCAGCCCGACCCCGGCAGGGGGCGCGAGCTATGGCTACACCTTC,CASSPTPAGGASYGYTF
NA,TRBJ2-1,TRBV9,19,NA,TGTGCCAGCAGCGTCCCCGTCCGGGGCGGCGGTAGTTCCTACAATGAGCAGTTCTTC,CASSVPVRGGGSSYNEQFF
TRBD2,TRBJ2-3,TRBV20-1,15,NA,TGCAGTGCTAGCACTAGCGCCACTAGCACAGATACGCAGTATTTT,CSASTSATSTDTQYF